The TCR beta chain under discussion was sequenced for a study of response to subunit inactivated influenza vaccine. CDR1 and CDR2 (germline): SGHTA, FQGNSA. V was cut by 0 bases and J by 2 bases, with 13 bases left in between. The CDR3 covers 16 residues. This clonotype was found many times. TCRdb reprocessed the RT-PCR reads via MiXCR and lists one record per CDR3 protein. This repertoire shows about 620,000 distinct CDR3 sequences, around 10% found once; its top ten account for around 10%. This same sample was also part of a study on T cells expressing NK-cell markers. As that report states: A 5'RACE template switching approach incorporating UMIs was used to make TCR beta cDNA. Sorted CD3+CD56+NKG2C+, CD3+CD56+NKG2C- and CD3+CD56-NKG2C+ T-cell subsets were beta-chain profiled. Each of a handful of donors carried dominant NKG2C+ clonotypes accounting for about 1.0-7.0% of CD8+ T cells. In several donors, these clonotypes also led the CD3+CD56-NKG2C+ fraction. There remained a lack of clarity about HCMV specificity of expanded NKG2C+ T cell clones.

V is TRBV7-2 and J is TRBJ1-1, with a weak D call TRBD1 (5 bases). The sample was PBMCs from blood, taken on the day of vaccination. The receptor comes from a man in his fifties who received an inactivated influenza vaccine. CDR3 bases: TGTGCCAGCAGCTTAGCAATAGGGCAGGGAAACACTGAAGCTTTCTTT. Translation: CASSLAIGQGNTEAFF.